This T cell receptor beta chain was profiled in a study of beta chain features in type 1 diabetes. Study-wide points: Researchers caution that PCR might favor shorter templates, equally among patients and controls. In every one of the four CD4+ subsets, TCRB CDR3s were moderately but significantly shorter in Type 1 diabetes patients. The influence of HLA type on TCRB rearrangement stayed undetermined. Sequencing of cDNA might inflate the share of cells that strongly express TCR.

Sequencing targeted expressed TCRB transcripts, as all isolated RNA had been reverse transcribed. Naive, central memory and regulatory T cell samples yielded approximately 3.3 million reads on average. Repertoires were generated with immunoSEQ multiplex PCR, while TCRdb's copy carries only in-frame clones and drops some. Among about 740,000 clones listed, about an eighth were seen once. Of note for this clone: Its antigen is unknown.

This CDR3 contains 15 residues. Germline CDR1 MNHEY, CDR2 SMNVEV (reference sequence). V trimming: 8 bases; J trimming: 4 bases; junction bases outside the gene matches: 13. Material for sequencing was naive CD4+ T cells from blood. The TCR comes from a man aged 18-30 years with type 1 diabetes. This sequence joins TRBV27 and TRBJ2-7, with 8 bases identical to TRBD2. The CDR3 DNA sequence: TGTGCCAGCCGAACATCATCAAGCGGGGGTTACGAGCAGTACTTC. The encoded protein is CASRTSSSGGYEQYF.